The sample holds a few counts of the clone carrying this T cell receptor (beta chain). A single record per CDR3 protein comes from TCRdb applying MiXCR to the 5' RACE reads. The sample has 18,000 or so distinct CDR3 sequences, roughly a quarter seen once; the top ten hold roughly a third. The CDR3 is 14 amino acids. V was trimmed by 5 bases and J by 2 bases, leaving 12 bases between them. In germline, CDR1 is SGDLS, CDR2 YYNGEE. This record comes from a study of neurological immune-mediated disorders. This clonotype was obtained from a man aged 45-60 years with HTLV-1-associated myelopathy (HAM/TSP). This chain uses TRBV9 with TRBJ2-3; tentative D call: TRBD2 (6 bases). Sequenced sample: PBMCs. The CDR3 nucleotides are TGTGCCAGCAGTGTGGGGGGATTCACAGATACGCAGTATTTT. This gives the protein CASSVGGFTDTQYF.